These T cell receptor beta chains were read from a single sample in a study of shared T cell receptors in the human thymus. Measured with immunoSEQ multiplex PCR; TCRdb has only the in-frame clones, and not every one. The data show about 710,000 clones, approximately 89% seen once. In addition, the sample was reused for a study of human thymus T cells.

The sequenced material came from thymocytes. The receptors originated from a boy younger than two with a congenital heart defect. CDR3s include the opening cysteine and the closing phenylalanine or tryptophan. Each record gives: D gene, J gene, clone size, V gene, CDR3 DNA, CDR3 protein. The D gene is left open where the match is weak. The size entry is marked missing in some rows and otherwise reads once, few, many or a size class.

D gene: TRBD1; J gene: TRBJ1-1; clone size: -; V gene: TRBV5-1; CDR3 DNA: TGCGCCAGCAGCTTGTCCGGGACAGAGCCAATGAACACTGAAGCTTTCTTT; CDR3 protein: CASSLSGTEPMNTEAFF
D gene: -; J gene: TRBJ1-2; clone size: -; V gene: TRBV6-5; CDR3 DNA: TGTGCCAGCAGTCACCTTAAACAGGGCTATGGCTACACCTTC; CDR3 protein: CASSHLKQGYGYTF
D gene: -; J gene: TRBJ1-1; clone size: once; V gene: TRBV28; CDR3 DNA: TGTGCCAGCAGTTTACGGGGAGGAGGTGAAGCTTTCTTT; CDR3 protein: CASSLRGGGEAFF
D gene: -; J gene: TRBJ2-3; clone size: -; V gene: TRBV7-2; CDR3 DNA: TGTGCCAGCAGCCACAGGGCAGGGGCGACAGATACGCAGTATTTT; CDR3 protein: CASSHRAGATDTQYF
D gene: TRBD2; J gene: TRBJ2-2; clone size: few; V gene: TRBV6-5; CDR3 DNA: TGTGCCAGCAGTCGATCAGCGGGATACGGGGAGCTGTTTTTT; CDR3 protein: CASSRSAGYGELFF
D gene: -; J gene: TRBJ2-5; clone size: -; V gene: TRBV6-6; CDR3 DNA: TGTGCCAGCGGGCAGGGCACGGAGACCCAGTACTTC; CDR3 protein: CASGQGTETQYF
D gene: TRBD2; J gene: TRBJ2-3; clone size: -; V gene: TRBV2; CDR3 DNA: TGTGCCAGCAGTAAACCGACTAGCGGGGACTTAGGGGATACGCAGTATTTT; CDR3 protein: CASSKPTSGDLGDTQYF
D gene: TRBD1; J gene: TRBJ2-7; clone size: -; V gene: TRBV28; CDR3 DNA: TGTGCCAGCACCTTAAACAGGGGTGAGGACTCCTACGAGCAGTACTTC; CDR3 protein: CASTLNRGEDSYEQYF
D gene: -; J gene: TRBJ1-2; clone size: -; V gene: TRBV28; CDR3 DNA: TGTGCCAGCAGCCTCTATGTAGATACAGATGGCTACACCTTC; CDR3 protein: CASSLYVDTDGYTF
D gene: TRBD1; J gene: TRBJ1-2; clone size: -; V gene: TRBV10-2; CDR3 DNA: TGCGCCAGCAGTGGACAGGGCGGCTATGGCTACACCTTC; CDR3 protein: CASSGQGGYGYTF
D gene: -; J gene: TRBJ1-6; clone size: -; V gene: TRBV7-9; CDR3 DNA: TGTGCCAGCAGCTTAGCTGGCCAGGGGATGGGATCACCCCTCCACTTT; CDR3 protein: CASSLAGQGMGSPLHF
D gene: -; J gene: TRBJ2-7; clone size: -; V gene: TRBV29-1; CDR3 DNA: TGCAGCGTGAGGACTAGATCAGGGGCCTACGAGCAGTACTTC; CDR3 protein: CSVRTRSGAYEQYF